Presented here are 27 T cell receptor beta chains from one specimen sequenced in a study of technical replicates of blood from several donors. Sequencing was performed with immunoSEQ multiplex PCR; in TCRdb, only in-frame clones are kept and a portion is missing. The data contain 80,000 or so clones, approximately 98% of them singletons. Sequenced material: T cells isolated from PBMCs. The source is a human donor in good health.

The CDR3 is CASSEIRDIRYEQYF. The CDR3 DNA is TGCGCCAGCAGTGAAATTAGGGACATCAGGTACGAGCAGTACTTC. The J gene is TRBJ2-7, the V gene TRBV10-2; weak D call: TRBD1 (6 bases). Per germline, CDR1 WSHSY and CDR2 SAAADI. Trimming left V 3 bases short and J 4 bases short, with 16 bases between. The CDR3 covers 15 residues.

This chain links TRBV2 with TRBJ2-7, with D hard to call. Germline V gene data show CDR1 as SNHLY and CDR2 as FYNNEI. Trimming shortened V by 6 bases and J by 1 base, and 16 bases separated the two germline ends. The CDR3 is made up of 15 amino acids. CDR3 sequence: CASSSHSRPSYEQYF. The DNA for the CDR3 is TGTGCCAGCAGCTCGCACAGCCGACCTTCCTACGAGCAGTACTTC.

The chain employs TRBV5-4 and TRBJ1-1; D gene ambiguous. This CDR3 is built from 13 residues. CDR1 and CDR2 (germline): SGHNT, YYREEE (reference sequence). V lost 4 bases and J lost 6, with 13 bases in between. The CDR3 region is CASSPGLNAEAFF. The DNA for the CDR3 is TGTGCCAGCAGCCCAGGATTAAACGCTGAAGCTTTCTTT.

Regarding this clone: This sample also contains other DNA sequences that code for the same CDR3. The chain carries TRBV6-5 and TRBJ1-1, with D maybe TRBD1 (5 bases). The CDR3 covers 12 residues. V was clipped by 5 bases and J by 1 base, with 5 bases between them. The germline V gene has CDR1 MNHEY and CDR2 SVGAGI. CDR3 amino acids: CASSTGNTEAFF. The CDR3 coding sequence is TGTGCCAGCAGTACAGGGAACACTGAAGCTTTCTTT.

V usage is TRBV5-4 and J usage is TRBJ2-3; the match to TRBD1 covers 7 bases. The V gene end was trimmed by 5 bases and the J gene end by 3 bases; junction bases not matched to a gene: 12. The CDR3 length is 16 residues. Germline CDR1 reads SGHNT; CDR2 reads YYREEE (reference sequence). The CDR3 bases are TGTGCCAGCAGAGATTGGCCGGGACAGTTTACAGATACGCAGTATTTT. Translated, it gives CASRDWPGQFTDTQYF.

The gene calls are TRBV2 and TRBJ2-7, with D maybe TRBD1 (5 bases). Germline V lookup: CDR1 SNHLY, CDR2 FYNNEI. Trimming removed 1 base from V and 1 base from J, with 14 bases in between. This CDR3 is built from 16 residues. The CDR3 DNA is TGTGCCAGCAGTGAAGATACGACAGCGAATTCCTACGAGCAGTACTTC. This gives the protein CASSEDTTANSYEQYF.

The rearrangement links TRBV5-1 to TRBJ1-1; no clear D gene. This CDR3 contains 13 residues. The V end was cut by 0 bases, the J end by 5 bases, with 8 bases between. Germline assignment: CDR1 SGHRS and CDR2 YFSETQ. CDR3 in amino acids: CASSLEHWTEAFF. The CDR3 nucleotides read TGCGCCAGCAGCTTGGAGCATTGGACTGAAGCTTTCTTT.

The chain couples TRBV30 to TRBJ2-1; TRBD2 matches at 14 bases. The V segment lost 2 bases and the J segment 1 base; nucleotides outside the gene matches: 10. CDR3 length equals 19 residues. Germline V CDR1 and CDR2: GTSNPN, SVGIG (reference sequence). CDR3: CAWSSPGTSGRGSYNEQFF. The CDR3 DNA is TGTGCCTGGAGTTCACCCGGGACTAGCGGGAGAGGGTCCTACAATGAGCAGTTCTTC.

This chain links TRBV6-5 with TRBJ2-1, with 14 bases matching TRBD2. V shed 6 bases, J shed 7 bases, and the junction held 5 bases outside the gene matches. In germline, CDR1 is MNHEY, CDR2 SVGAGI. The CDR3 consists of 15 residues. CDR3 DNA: TGTGCCAGCAGCCCCGGGACTAGCGGGAGAAATGAGCAGTTCTTC. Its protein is CASSPGTSGRNEQFF.

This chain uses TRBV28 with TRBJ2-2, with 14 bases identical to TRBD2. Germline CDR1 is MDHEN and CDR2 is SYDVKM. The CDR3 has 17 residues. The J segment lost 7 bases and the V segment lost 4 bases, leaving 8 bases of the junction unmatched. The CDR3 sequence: CASSWGLAGDMIGELFF. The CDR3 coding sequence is TGTGCCAGCAGTTGGGGACTAGCGGGAGATATGATCGGGGAGCTGTTTTTT.

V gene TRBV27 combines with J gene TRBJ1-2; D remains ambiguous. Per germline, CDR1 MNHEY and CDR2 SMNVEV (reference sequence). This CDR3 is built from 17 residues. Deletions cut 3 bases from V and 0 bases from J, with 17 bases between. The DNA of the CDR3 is TGTGCCAGCAGTTTTCGGGGTAGGCTGTTAGCTAACTATGGCTACACCTTC. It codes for CASSFRGRLLANYGYTF.

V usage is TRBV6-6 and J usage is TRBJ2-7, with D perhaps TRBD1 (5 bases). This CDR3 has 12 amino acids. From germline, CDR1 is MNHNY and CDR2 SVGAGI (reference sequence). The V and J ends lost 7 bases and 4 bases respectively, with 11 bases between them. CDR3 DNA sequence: TGTGCCAGCACCCAAGACAGTTACGAGCAGTACTTC. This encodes CASTQDSYEQYF.

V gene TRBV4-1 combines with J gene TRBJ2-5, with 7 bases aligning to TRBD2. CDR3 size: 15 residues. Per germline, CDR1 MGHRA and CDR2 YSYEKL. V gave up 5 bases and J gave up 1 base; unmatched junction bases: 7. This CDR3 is CASSLLAGSQETQYF. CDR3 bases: TGCGCCAGCAGCTTATTAGCGGGCTCCCAAGAGACCCAGTACTTC.

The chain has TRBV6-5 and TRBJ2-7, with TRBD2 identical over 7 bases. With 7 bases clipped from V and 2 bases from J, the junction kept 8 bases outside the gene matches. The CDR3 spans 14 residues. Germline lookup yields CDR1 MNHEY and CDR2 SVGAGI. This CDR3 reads CASTPPSGAYEQYF. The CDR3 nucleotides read TGTGCCAGCACCCCCCCTAGCGGAGCCTACGAGCAGTACTTC.

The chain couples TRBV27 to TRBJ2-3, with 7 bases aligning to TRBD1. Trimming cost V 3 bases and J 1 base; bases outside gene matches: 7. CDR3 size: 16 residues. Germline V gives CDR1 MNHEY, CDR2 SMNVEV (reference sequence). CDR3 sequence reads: CASSLILGTGTDTQYF. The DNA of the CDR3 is TGTGCCAGCAGTTTGATCCTTGGGACAGGCACAGATACGCAGTATTTT.

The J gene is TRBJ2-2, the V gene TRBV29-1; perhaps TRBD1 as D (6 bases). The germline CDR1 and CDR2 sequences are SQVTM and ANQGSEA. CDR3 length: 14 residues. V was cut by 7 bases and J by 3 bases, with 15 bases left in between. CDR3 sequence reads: CSGSSGVYTGELFF. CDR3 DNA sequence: TGCAGCGGCTCCTCAGGGGTGTACACCGGGGAGCTGTTTTTT.

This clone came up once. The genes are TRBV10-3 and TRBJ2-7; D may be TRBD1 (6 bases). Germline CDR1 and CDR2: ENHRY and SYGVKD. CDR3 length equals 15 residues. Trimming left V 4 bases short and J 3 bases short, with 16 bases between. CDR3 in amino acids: CAISAPTGNLYEQYF. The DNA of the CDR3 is TGTGCCATCAGTGCACCCACAGGGAATCTCTACGAGCAGTACTTC.

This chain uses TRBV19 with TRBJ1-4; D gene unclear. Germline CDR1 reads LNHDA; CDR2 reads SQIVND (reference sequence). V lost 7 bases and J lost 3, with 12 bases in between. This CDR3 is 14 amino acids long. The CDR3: CASTVGVANEKLFF. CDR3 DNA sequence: TGTGCCAGTACGGTCGGGGTGGCTAATGAAAAACTGTTTTTT. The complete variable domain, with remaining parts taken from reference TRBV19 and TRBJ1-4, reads DGGITQSPKYLFRKEGQNVTLSCEQNLNHDAMYWYRQDPGQGLRLIYYSQIVNDFQKGDIAEGYSVSREKKESFPLTVTSAQKNPTAFYLCASTVGVANEKLFFGSGTQLSVL.

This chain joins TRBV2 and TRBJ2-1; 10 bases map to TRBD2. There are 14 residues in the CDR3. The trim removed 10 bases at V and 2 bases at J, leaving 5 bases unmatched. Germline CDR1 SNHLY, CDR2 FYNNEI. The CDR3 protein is CATSGSVTYNEQFF. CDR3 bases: TGTGCCACTAGCGGGAGTGTAACCTACAATGAGCAGTTCTTC.

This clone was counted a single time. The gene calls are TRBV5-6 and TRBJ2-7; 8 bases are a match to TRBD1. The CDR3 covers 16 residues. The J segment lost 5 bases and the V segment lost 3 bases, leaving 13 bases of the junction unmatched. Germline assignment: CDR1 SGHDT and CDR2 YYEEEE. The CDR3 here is CASSSRGAGGSDEQYF. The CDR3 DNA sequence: TGTGCCAGCAGCTCTAGGGGGGCAGGGGGCTCTGACGAGCAGTACTTC.

As DNA, the CDR3 is TGCGCCAGCACCCCGTTATCGGGCACTGAAGCTTTCTTT. It yields the protein CASTPLSGTEAFF. This sequence joins TRBV10-1 and TRBJ1-1; D not resolved. This CDR3 has 13 amino acids. Germline loops: CDR1 WNHNN, CDR2 SYGVQD (reference sequence). V was cut by 7 bases and J by 4 bases, with 13 bases left in between.

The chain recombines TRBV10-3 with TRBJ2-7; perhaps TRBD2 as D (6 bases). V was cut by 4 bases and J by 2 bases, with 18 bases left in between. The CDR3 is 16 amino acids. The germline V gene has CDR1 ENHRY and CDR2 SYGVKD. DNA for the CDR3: TGTGCCATCAGTGGAGGCGGGGTTGATGGGGCCTACGAGCAGTACTTC. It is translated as CAISGGGVDGAYEQYF.

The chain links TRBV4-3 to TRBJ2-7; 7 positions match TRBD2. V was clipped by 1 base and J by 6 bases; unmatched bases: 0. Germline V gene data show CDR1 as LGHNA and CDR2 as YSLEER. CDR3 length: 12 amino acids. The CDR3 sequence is CASSQGGGEQYF. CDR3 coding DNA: TGCGCCAGCAGCCAAGGGGGGGGCGAGCAGTACTTC.

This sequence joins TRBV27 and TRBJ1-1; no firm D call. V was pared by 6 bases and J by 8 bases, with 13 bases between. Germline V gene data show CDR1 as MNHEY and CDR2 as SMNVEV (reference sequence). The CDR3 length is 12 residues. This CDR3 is CASSQSGYEAFF. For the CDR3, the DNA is TGTGCCAGCAGCCAAAGCGGTTACGAAGCTTTCTTT.

CDR3 bases: TGTGCCAGCAGTTCACAGGGGGCGGTAATTCCCCAGCATTTT. As protein: CASSSQGAVIPQHF. V is TRBV28 and J is TRBJ1-5; 9 bases line up with TRBD1. With 4 bases clipped from V and 10 bases from J, the junction kept 8 bases outside the gene matches. CDR3 length equals 14 residues. From germline, CDR1 is MDHEN and CDR2 SYDVKM.

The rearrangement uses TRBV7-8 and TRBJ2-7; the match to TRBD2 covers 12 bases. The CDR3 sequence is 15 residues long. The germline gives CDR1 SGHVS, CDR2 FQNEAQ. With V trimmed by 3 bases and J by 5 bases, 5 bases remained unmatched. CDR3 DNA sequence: TGTGCCAGCAGCTTCTTAGGACTAGCGGGAAACGAGCAGTACTTC. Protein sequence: CASSFLGLAGNEQYF.

The CDR3 here is CASSPTGNTYEQYF. CDR3 nucleotides: TGTGCCAGCAGCCCGACAGGGAATACCTACGAGCAGTACTTC. J is TRBJ2-7 and V is TRBV7-3, with 7 bases aligning to TRBD1. After removal of 5 bases from V and 2 bases from J, the junction contained 6 bases not matched to a gene. The CDR3 runs to 14 residues. Germline V gene sequence: CDR1 SGHTA, CDR2 FQGTGA.